This is a list of T cell receptor beta chains from one sample in a study of shared clonotypes between healthy human individuals. Sequencing was performed with immunoSEQ multiplex PCR; in TCRdb, only in-frame clones are kept and a portion is missing. The profile covers around 980,000 clones, with about 80% appearing a single time and roughly 0.62% taken by the ten largest. The sequenced sample consisted of memory CD4+ T cells from PBMCs. These receptors were collected from a man aged 18 to 35 in good health. Some clones in this sample may be carry-over from other donors' samples. Both conserved end residues are part of each CDR3. The D gene is left open where the match is weak. A clone size is listed for some rows: how often the clone was seen (once, few, many), or a class if it is expanded.

J | V | size | D | CDR3 | DNA
TRBJ1-2 | TRBV28 | - | - | CATLEERGYTF | TGTGCCACCCTCGAGGAGAGAGGCTACACCTTC
TRBJ2-7 | TRBV5-4 | - | TRBD1 | CASSPSPGQSFEQYF | TGTGCCAGCAGCCCTTCACCGGGACAGTCTTTCGAGCAGTACTTC
TRBJ1-2 | TRBV28 | - | - | CASSLGRFYGYTF | TGTGCCAGCAGTTTAGGGCGGTTCTATGGCTACACCTTC
TRBJ1-3 | TRBV9 | - | TRBD1 | CASSVAGQGPGNTIYF | TGTGCCAGCAGCGTAGCGGGACAGGGCCCTGGAAACACCATATATTTT
TRBJ2-3 | TRBV28 | - | TRBD2 | CASSPQESGVDTQYF | TGTGCCAGCAGCCCCCAGGAGAGCGGGGTAGATACGCAGTATTTT
TRBJ2-2 | TRBV18 | - | TRBD2 | CASSPGLAGGVPNTGELFF | TGTGCCAGCTCACCGGGACTAGCGGGGGGAGTTCCGAACACCGGGGAGCTGTTTTTT
TRBJ2-3 | TRBV2 | few | TRBD1 | CASSERDRAHTQYF | TGTGCCAGCAGTGAACGGGACAGGGCCCATACGCAGTATTTT
TRBJ1-2 | TRBV5-1 | few | TRBD1 | CASSLGGTGDGYTF | TGCGCCAGCAGCTTGGGCGGGACAGGGGATGGCTACACCTTC
TRBJ2-5 | TRBV29-1 | - | - | CSAGDQETQYF | TGCAGCGCAGGGGACCAAGAGACCCAGTACTTC
TRBJ1-1 | TRBV30 | many | - | CAWSVWGRGNTEAFF | TGTGCCTGGAGTGTTTGGGGGAGGGGGAACACTGAAGCTTTCTTT
TRBJ1-1 | TRBV2 | - | - | CASSVIGGGAEAFF | TGTGCCAGCAGTGTTATCGGGGGAGGGGCTGAAGCTTTCTTT
TRBJ2-7 | TRBV5-1 | many | TRBD2 | CASSPSLTSGHNEQYF | TGCGCCAGCAGCCCAAGCCTGACTAGCGGCCATAACGAGCAGTACTTC
TRBJ2-7 | TRBV5-1 | - | - | CASSPGHRAYEQYF | TGCGCCAGCAGCCCGGGACACCGGGCCTACGAGCAGTACTTC
TRBJ2-1 | TRBV6-1 | - | - | CASRTQVTYNEQFF | TGTGCCAGCAGAACACAGGTCACCTACAATGAGCAGTTCTTC
TRBJ2-7 | TRBV10-2 | - | TRBD2 | CASSLNSGVMPYEQYF | TGCGCCAGCAGCCTCAATAGCGGGGTAATGCCCTACGAGCAGTACTTC